This T cell receptor (beta chain) was sequenced for a study of blood T cell repertoires in COVID-19. Libraries were prepared by immunoSEQ multiplex PCR; TCRdb keeps only in-frame clonotypes and omits some of them. Here the sample spans about 250,000 clones, around 88% being singletons. CDR3 length: 16 amino acids. J lost 1 base, V lost 6 bases, and 12 bases had no gene match. The sequencing input was peripheral blood. The receptor was derived from a man older than 75 with acute or convalescent COVID-19. The chain is built from TRBV23-1 and TRBJ2-7; the match to TRBD1 covers 7 bases. TRBV23-1 is an ORF, and what it does is uncertain. The CDR3: CASSPKTGEHSYEQYF. The CDR3 nucleotides read TGCGCCAGCAGCCCTAAAACAGGGGAACATTCCTACGAGCAGTACTTC.